This T cell receptor beta chain was sequenced during a study of blood T cell repertoires in COVID-19. Study-wide context: The United States, Italy and Spain were the sources of the acute and convalescent COVID-19 samples.

Generated by immunoSEQ multiplex PCR, the TCRdb table keeps only in-frame clones and is missing some. The sample lists around 190,000 clones, roughly 90% occurring once. Germline values: CDR1 MDHEN, CDR2 SYDVKM. The CDR3 runs to 12 residues. The junction had 8 bases not matched to a gene; V was cut back by 6 bases and J by 11 bases. The source is a man aged 18 to 35 with active or convalescent COVID-19. The V and J genes are TRBV28 and TRBJ1-1, with TRBD1 matching over 8 bases. Sequences were obtained from peripheral blood. For the CDR3, the DNA is TGTGCCAGCAGAGGAGGGCAGGGGGCCGCTTTCTTT. Translation: CASRGGQGAAFF.